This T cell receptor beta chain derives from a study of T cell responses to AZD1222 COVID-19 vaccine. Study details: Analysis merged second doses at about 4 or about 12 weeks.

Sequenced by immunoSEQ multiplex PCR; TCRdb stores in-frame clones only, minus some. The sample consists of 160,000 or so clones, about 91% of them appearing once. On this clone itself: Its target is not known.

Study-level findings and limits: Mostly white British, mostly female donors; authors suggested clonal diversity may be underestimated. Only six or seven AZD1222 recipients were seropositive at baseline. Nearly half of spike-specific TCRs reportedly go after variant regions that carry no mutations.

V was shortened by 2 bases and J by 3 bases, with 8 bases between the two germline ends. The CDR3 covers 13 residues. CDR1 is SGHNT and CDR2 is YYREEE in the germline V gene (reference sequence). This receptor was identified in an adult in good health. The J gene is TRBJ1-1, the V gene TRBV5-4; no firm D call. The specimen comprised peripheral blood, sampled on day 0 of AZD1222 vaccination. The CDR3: CASSFGPDTEAFF. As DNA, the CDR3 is TGTGCCAGCAGCTTCGGCCCCGACACTGAAGCTTTCTTT.